Many counts were recorded for the clone carrying this T cell receptor (beta chain). This sample is drawn from a study of T cells in Graves' hyperthyroidism and ophthalmopathy. TCR beta CDR3 regions were amplified from RNA transcripts. The primer set for the first-round RT-PCR of the TCR CDR3 was HTBI. TCRdb used MiXCR to reprocess the multiplex PCR reads, holding one entry per CDR3 protein. Of hundreds of thousands of distinct CDR3 sequences in the sample, about a fifth are singletons; the top ten hold around 4%. The CDR3 is made up of 17 amino acids. V gave up 1 base and J gave up 4 bases, with 19 bases separating them. The germline gives CDR1 MNHEY, CDR2 SVGAGI.

This chain connects TRBV6-5 to TRBJ1-1; a weak D match, TRBD1 (6 bases). Sequencing was performed on blood. The sequence was collected from a woman younger than 30 with Graves' hyperthyroidism. This CDR3 reads CASSYFPGAYGITEAFF. CDR3 sequence (DNA): TGTGCCAGCAGTTACTTTCCGGGGGCATACGGAATCACTGAAGCTTTCTTT.